These 14 T cell receptor beta chains were all obtained from the same sample, sequenced in a study of cytomegalovirus exposure and HLA in healthy donors. 60 Vbeta and 13 Jbeta primers were used in PCR. The assay was immunoSEQ multiplex PCR, and TCRdb's table has in-frame clones only and misses some. The sample shows roughly 200,000 clones, around 73% of them seen only once. Specimen: PBMCs. Receptors originate from a woman in her thirties in good health and CMV-seronegative.

The CDR3 protein is CASSFRRRWGYEQYF. The DNA for the CDR3 is TGTGCCAGCAGTTTCAGGCGGAGGTGGGGATACGAGCAGTACTTC. This sequence joins TRBV27 and TRBJ2-7, with D possibly matching TRBD2 (5 bases). The CDR3 spans 15 residues. Germline loops: CDR1 MNHEY, CDR2 SMNVEV (reference sequence). With 3 bases removed from V and 4 bases from J, the gap between germline ends came to 16 bases.

The V call is TRBV4-1, the J call TRBJ2-1, with 8 bases lining up with TRBD2. V lost 1 base and J lost 7; bases outside the gene matches: 9. The CDR3 has 16 residues. Germline loops: CDR1 MGHRA, CDR2 YSYEKL. CDR3 bases: TGCGCCAGCAGCCAAGGGGGTATAGCGGGGTTGAATGAGCAGTTCTTC. Translation gives CASSQGGIAGLNEQFF.

There are a few counts of this clone. V gene TRBV4-1 combines with J gene TRBJ2-6; 9 bases map to TRBD1. Germline values: CDR1 MGHRA, CDR2 YSYEKL. After removal of 4 bases from V and 0 bases from J, the junction contained 7 bases not matched to a gene. The CDR3 has 18 residues. DNA for the CDR3: TGCGCCAGCAGCCCGAAGACAGGGGGGGGCTCTGGGGCCAACGTCCTGACTTTC. Translating it yields CASSPKTGGGSGANVLTF.

J is TRBJ1-1 and V is TRBV19; 7 nucleotides align to TRBD1. There are 12 residues in the CDR3. In germline, CDR1 is LNHDA, CDR2 SQIVND (reference sequence). The ends lost 6 bases at V and 11 bases at J; junction bases unmatched: 9. The CDR3 nucleotides are TGTGCCAGTAGGATCAGACAGGGTGCGGCTTTCTTT. This encodes CASRIRQGAAFF.

CDR3 DNA: TGTGCCAGTAGTATTTATGGGACAGGGCGGGAGCAGTACTTC. Amino acids: CASSIYGTGREQYF. The rearrangement links TRBV19 to TRBJ2-7; 9 bases are shared with TRBD1. The CDR3 has 14 residues. Per germline, CDR1 LNHDA and CDR2 SQIVND (reference sequence). V lost 3 bases, J lost 7 bases, and 7 bases stayed unmatched.

This chain links TRBV2 with TRBJ1-2, with 8 bases fitting TRBD1. The germline gives CDR1 SNHLY, CDR2 FYNNEI. This CDR3 spans 15 amino acids. The trim removed 4 bases at V and 2 bases at J, leaving 6 bases unmatched. In DNA, the CDR3 is TGTGCCAGCAGTGCGGACAGGGTCCGGAACTATGGCTACACCTTC. As protein: CASSADRVRNYGYTF.

The rearrangement uses TRBV9 and TRBJ2-1; 7 bases align to TRBD2. Looked up from germline, CDR1 is SGDLS and CDR2 is YYNGEE. This CDR3 is 15 amino acids long. V shed 1 base, J shed 0 bases, and the junction held 1 base outside the gene matches. The CDR3, as DNA: TGTGCCAGCAGCGTATGGGGGGGCTCCTACAATGAGCAGTTCTTC. Its translation: CASSVWGGSYNEQFF.

The J gene is TRBJ1-3, the V gene TRBV9, with D tentatively TRBD1 (6 bases). CDR1 SGDLS and CDR2 YYNGEE come from the germline V gene. This CDR3 region has 15 residues. V was pared by 2 bases and J by 2 bases, with 11 bases between. CDR3 sequence: CASSVDNRAGNTIYF. As DNA, the CDR3 is TGTGCCAGCAGCGTCGATAACAGGGCTGGAAACACCATATATTTT.

The chain links TRBV5-1 to TRBJ1-1; 11 bases align to TRBD1. The CDR3 runs to 16 residues. V trimming: 4 bases; J trimming: 0 bases; junction bases outside the gene matches: 5. The V gene's germline CDR1 is SGHRS and CDR2 YFSETQ. The CDR3 sequence: CASSPWTGGMNTEAFF. CDR3 nucleotide sequence: TGCGCCAGCAGCCCCTGGACAGGGGGCATGAACACTGAAGCTTTCTTT.

This sequence joins TRBV28 and TRBJ2-1, with D unresolved. The CDR3 is 15 residues long. The germline gives CDR1 MDHEN, CDR2 SYDVKM. The V gene lost 5 bases and the J gene lost 8 bases, with 19 bases spanning the gap. CDR3 residues: CASSLMASGSHEQFF. DNA for the CDR3: TGTGCCAGCAGTCTAATGGCTAGTGGGTCCCATGAGCAGTTCTTC.

This chain links TRBV7-9 with TRBJ2-6; 8 nucleotides agree with TRBD2. The CDR3 is 17 residues long. Germline-derived CDR1 and CDR2 are SEHNR and FQNEAQ (reference sequence). J was trimmed by 1 base and V by 5 bases; bases with no gene match: 7. CDR3: CASSRGGEGSGANVLTF. CDR3 DNA sequence: TGTGCCAGCAGCCGGGGGGGAGAGGGGTCTGGGGCCAACGTCCTGACTTTC.

V gene TRBV5-6 combines with J gene TRBJ2-1; the D gene is possibly TRBD1 (5 bases). The V and J ends lost 0 bases and 6 bases respectively, with 13 bases between them. The CDR3 has 15 residues. Germline-derived CDR1 and CDR2 are SGHDT and YYEEEE. CDR3 DNA sequence: TGTGCCAGCAGCTTGGGGCAGGGAAGGGTCAATGAGCAGTTCTTC. Translation: CASSLGQGRVNEQFF.

This chain links TRBV19 with TRBJ2-7; no definite D call. V was shortened by 4 bases and J by 9 bases, with 22 bases between the two germline ends. The CDR3 is 15 residues long. Looked up from germline, CDR1 is LNHDA and CDR2 is SQIVND (reference sequence). For the CDR3, the DNA is TGTGCCAGTAGTACCGTGCCACCTAGTCGGATGGGGCAGTACTTC. This encodes CASSTVPPSRMGQYF.

The chain combines TRBV9 with TRBJ1-2, with D maybe TRBD1 (6 bases). V lost 0 bases, J lost 2 bases, and 11 bases lay in between. The CDR3 loop spans 15 amino acids. The germline CDR1 and CDR2 sequences are SGDLS and YYNGEE. The CDR3 bases are TGTGCCAGCAGCGTAGAGGGCGGACAGAACTATGGCTACACCTTC. Its translation: CASSVEGGQNYGYTF.